The rows below give T cell receptor beta chains drawn from one sample of a study of cytomegalovirus exposure and HLA in healthy donors. The method was immunoSEQ multiplex PCR; TCRdb's version includes in-frame clones alone and lacks a portion of them. The data contain around 71,000 clones, roughly 63% of them singletons. The sample consisted of PBMCs. The receptor source for this set is a man aged 25-40 years in good health and CMV-seropositive. Each CDR3 is given with its conserved first and last residue. A D gene is named only where the DNA matches it firmly. A row's size may be missing; if present it is once, few, many or a size class.

>-|-|TRBV5-1|TRBJ1-5
TGCGCCAGCAGCGAAGGGGCTAAAACCAGCAATCAGCCCCAGCATTTT
CASSEGAKTSNQPQHF
>-|-|TRBV28|TRBJ1-4
TGTGCCAGCACAACTGGGAGTAATGAAAAACTGTTTTTT
CASTTGSNEKLFF
>-|-|TRBV7-9|TRBJ1-3
TGTGCCAGCAGCCCTTACTCTGGAAACACCATATATTTT
CASSPYSGNTIYF
>-|-|TRBV19|TRBJ1-4
TGTGCCAGTAGTAGAAGGGGCGCAACTAATGAAAAACTGTTTTTT
CASSRRGATNEKLFF
>-|few|TRBV19|TRBJ2-7
TGTGCCAGTAGTATAGATGGGGCCGGCCCTACCTACGAGCAGTACTTC
CASSIDGAGPTYEQYF
>TRBD1|-|TRBV28|TRBJ1-6
TGTGCCAGCAGTTCCACTCAGACAGGGGGCTTTTATTCACCCCTCCACTTT
CASSSTQTGGFYSPLHF
>-|few|TRBV7-9|TRBJ1-1
TGTGCCAGCAGCGATCTACAGGGTAGGAACACTGAAGCTTTCTTT
CASSDLQGRNTEAFF
>-|-|TRBV27|TRBJ1-5
TGTGCCAGCAGTTTGGAGAGTAGCAATCAGCCCCAGCATTTT
CASSLESSNQPQHF
>TRBD2|-|TRBV4-2|TRBJ2-3
TGTGCCAGCAGCCAAGGGGGGCGAGCGGGAGGAGGAGATACGCAGTATTTT
CASSQGGRAGGGDTQYF
>-|once|TRBV27|TRBJ2-5
TGTGCCAGCAGTTTCCAGTACCAAGAGACCCAGTACTTC
CASSFQYQETQYF
>TRBD2|-|TRBV4-3|TRBJ2-5
TGCGCCAGCAACTCAGGACTAGCGGGAGAGGGAGGGAAGACCCAGTACTTC
CASNSGLAGEGGKTQYF
>-|-|TRBV27|TRBJ1-5
TGTGCCAGGCCGGACAGCAAGGAGATCAATCAGCCCCAGCATTTT
CARPDSKEINQPQHF
>-|-|TRBV5-6|TRBJ2-2
TGTGCCAGCAGCTTGGGCAGGTCCTACACCGGGGAGCTGTTTTTT
CASSLGRSYTGELFF
>TRBD1|-|TRBV6-6|TRBJ2-7
TGTGCCAGCAGTTACTTTGGGACAGGGGCCTACGAGCAGTACTTC
CASSYFGTGAYEQYF
>TRBD1|-|TRBV5-1|TRBJ1-1
TGCGCCAGCAGCTTGGTCTTAACAGGGGGTGGGACTGAAGCTTTCTTT
CASSLVLTGGGTEAFF
>-|-|TRBV28|TRBJ1-2
TGTGCCAGCAGCTTAGTCGGTGGCTACACCTTC
CASSLVGGYTF
>-|few|TRBV6-1|TRBJ2-7
TGTGCCAGCAGTGAGGCGGGGAGCTCCTACGAGCAGTACTTC
CASSEAGSSYEQYF
>TRBD1|-|TRBV19|TRBJ1-2
TGTGCCAGTAGTATGACAGGGGCAGGAAACTATGGCTACACCTTC
CASSMTGAGNYGYTF
>-|-|TRBV7-2|TRBJ2-7
TGTGCCAGCAGCTTTGGGACTCCGACCTACGAGCAGTACTTC
CASSFGTPTYEQYF
>-|once|TRBV5-1|TRBJ2-3
TGCGCCAGCAGCTTGGAAGTCAGGAGCACAGATACGCAGTATTTT
CASSLEVRSTDTQYF
>TRBD2|-|TRBV10-2|TRBJ2-7
TGCGCCAGCAGTGAGTCTGGCCTAGCGGGAGCTGGTAGGGACGAGCAGTACTTC
CASSESGLAGAGRDEQYF
>TRBD1|-|TRBV27|TRBJ2-5
TGTGCCAGCAGTCTCCGGACAGGACAAGAGACCCAGTACTTC
CASSLRTGQETQYF
>-|few|TRBV28|TRBJ2-3
TGTGCCAGCAGTCGAGGCGGGGCTAGCACAGATACGCAGTATTTT
CASSRGGASTDTQYF
>-|few|TRBV11-3|TRBJ2-7
TGTGCCAGCAGCTTCCGGACAGGACTATCCTACGAGCAGTACTTC
CASSFRTGLSYEQYF
>TRBD1|-|TRBV7-2|TRBJ2-3
TGTGCCAGCAGCTTAGTGGCTGGACAGGGAGACACAGATACGCAGTATTTT
CASSLVAGQGDTDTQYF
>-|-|TRBV7-6|TRBJ2-7
TGTGCCAGCAGCAAGAGACTCAAAGGAGGCTACGAGCAGTACTTC
CASSKRLKGGYEQYF
>-|once|TRBV9|TRBJ2-3
TGTGCCAGCAGCACACGACCAGGGGTAGATACGCAGTATTTT
CASSTRPGVDTQYF
>-|-|TRBV19|TRBJ1-2
TGTGCCAGTAGTCCTGCCTCCACAGGGCTGTATGGCTACACCTTC
CASSPASTGLYGYTF
>-|few|TRBV2|TRBJ2-7
TGTGCCAGCAGTGCGAGTCTAAGAGTCTACGAGCAGTACTTC
CASSASLRVYEQYF
>TRBD2|-|TRBV7-3|TRBJ2-7
TGTGCCAGCAGCTTAGCGGCGGGAGTAGGGGAGCAGTACTTC
CASSLAAGVGEQYF
>TRBD2|-|TRBV25-1|TRBJ2-3
TGTGCCAGCAGGGCGGGCGGGGGTACAGATACGCAGTATTTT
CASRAGGGTDTQYF
>TRBD2|-|TRBV30|TRBJ2-3
TGTGCCTGGACAGGAGCGGGGGGGTCAGGAGATACGCAGTATTTT
CAWTGAGGSGDTQYF
>TRBD2|-|TRBV7-8|TRBJ2-1
TGTGCCAGCAGCTTTGGACTAGGTTCGCGGAATGAGCAGTTCTTC
CASSFGLGSRNEQFF
>-|-|TRBV28|TRBJ1-2
TGTGCCAGCAACGGGATTGGCTACACCTTC
CASNGIGYTF
>-|-|TRBV6-6|TRBJ1-1
TGTGCCAGCGGGGGGTCCTTTATGAACACTGAAGCTTTCTTT
CASGGSFMNTEAFF
>TRBD1|-|TRBV9|TRBJ2-3
TGTGCCAGCGCAAGGGACAGGACCACAGACACGCAGTATTTT
CASARDRTTDTQYF
>-|-|TRBV5-1|TRBJ2-7
TGCGCCAGCAGCTTTATGGATGCGGGCACACTGGTAGAGCAGTACTTC
CASSFMDAGTLVEQYF
>-|-|TRBV5-4|TRBJ1-2
TGTGCCAGCAGCTTGAAATCGGAGCCTTTGAGTGGCTACACCTTC
CASSLKSEPLSGYTF
>TRBD2|-|TRBV5-4|TRBJ2-3
TGTGCCAGCAGCCCTAGACTAGCGGGGGGTCCAGATACGCAGTATTTT
CASSPRLAGGPDTQYF
>-|few|TRBV7-6|TRBJ1-5
TGTGCCAGCAGCTTAAATAACGGGAGGGCTCAGCCCCAGCATTTT
CASSLNNGRAQPQHF
>-|few|TRBV19|TRBJ2-7
TGTGCCAGTAGTACGTGGGAGAGCACCTACGAGCAGTACTTC
CASSTWESTYEQYF
>-|-|TRBV12-5|TRBJ2-3
TGTGCTAGTGGACTACAGGGTTTCACAGATACGCAGTATTTT
CASGLQGFTDTQYF
>TRBD1|-|TRBV7-2|TRBJ2-5
TGTGCCAGCAGCCGGGACAGCCAAGAGACCCAGTACTTC
CASSRDSQETQYF
>-|-|TRBV5-1|TRBJ2-2
TGCGCCAGCAGTTTTACAGTTAACGGGGAGCTGTTTTTT
CASSFTVNGELFF
>-|-|TRBV7-8|TRBJ1-5
TGTGCCAGCAGCTCCCGAACACAGGAATTAGGCCAGCCCCAGCATTTT
CASSSRTQELGQPQHF
>-|many|TRBV5-6|TRBJ2-7
TGTGCCAGCAGCTTGTCGGGACTCTCCTACGAGCAGTACTTC
CASSLSGLSYEQYF